What follows is one T cell receptor beta chain and its context. The data were obtained in a study of cytomegalovirus exposure and HLA in healthy donors. Healthy bone marrow donors supplied every sample. The PCR contained 60 Vbeta and 13 Jbeta primers. In the original analysis: It was a later analysis that counted about 80 million unique TCR beta chains, of which 8.5 million to 12 million were shared. Data came from immunoSEQ multiplex PCR; TCRdb stores just in-frame clones and leaves some out. The D gene and trimming were derived from the DNA, and the V and J assignments and clone size from that table. The data show fewer than 250,000 clones, approximately 78% seen once. The CDR3 length is 14 residues. V was pared by 6 bases and J by 7 bases, with 9 bases of the junction left unmatched. Germline assignment: CDR1 MNHNS and CDR2 SASEGT.

V gene TRBV6-1 combines with J gene TRBJ2-3; 8 nucleotides agree with TRBD1. The sequencing input was PBMCs. This receptor was taken from a young woman in good health and CMV-seropositive. CDR3 coding DNA: TGTGCCAGCAGGGTTGGACAGGGTACATATACGCAGTATTTT. It specifies CASRVGQGTYTQYF.